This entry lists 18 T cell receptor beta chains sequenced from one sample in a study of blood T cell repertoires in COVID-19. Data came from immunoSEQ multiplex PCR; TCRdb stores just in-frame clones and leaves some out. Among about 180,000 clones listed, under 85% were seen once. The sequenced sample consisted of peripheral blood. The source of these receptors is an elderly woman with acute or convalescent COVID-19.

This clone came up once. As DNA, the CDR3 is TGTGCCAGCAGTGAGGGCAGGGGAAATTCACCCCTCCACTTT. It translates to CASSEGRGNSPLHF. This chain uses TRBV2 with TRBJ1-6, with a tentative D call TRBD1 (6 bases). Germline CDR1 is SNHLY and CDR2 is FYNNEI. This CDR3 comprises 14 residues. Trimming took off 3 bases at V and 7 bases at J, with 10 bases between the two ends.

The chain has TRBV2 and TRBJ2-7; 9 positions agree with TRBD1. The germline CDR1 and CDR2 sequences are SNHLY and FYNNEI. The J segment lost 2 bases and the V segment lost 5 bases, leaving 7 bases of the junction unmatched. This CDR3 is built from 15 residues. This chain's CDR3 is CASSLNRGRAYEQYF. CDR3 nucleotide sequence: TGTGCCAGCAGTTTAAACAGGGGGCGAGCCTACGAGCAGTACTTC.

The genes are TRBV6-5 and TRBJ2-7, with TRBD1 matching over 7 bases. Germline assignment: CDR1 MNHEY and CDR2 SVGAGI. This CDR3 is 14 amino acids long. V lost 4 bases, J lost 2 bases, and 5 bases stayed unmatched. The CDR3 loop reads CASSSTGVTYEQYF. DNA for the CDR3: TGTGCCAGCAGTTCTACAGGGGTTACCTACGAGCAGTACTTC.

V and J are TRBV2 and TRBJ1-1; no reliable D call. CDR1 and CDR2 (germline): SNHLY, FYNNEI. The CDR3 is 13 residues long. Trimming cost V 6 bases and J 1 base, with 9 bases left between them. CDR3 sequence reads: CASSLRGNTEAFF. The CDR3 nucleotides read TGTGCCAGCAGCCTGAGAGGGAACACTGAAGCTTTCTTT.

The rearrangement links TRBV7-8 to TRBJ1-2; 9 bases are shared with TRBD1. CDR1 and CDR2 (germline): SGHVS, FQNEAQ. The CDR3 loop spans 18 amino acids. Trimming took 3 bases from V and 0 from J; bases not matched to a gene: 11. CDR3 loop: CASSFLPGQGYPNYGYTF. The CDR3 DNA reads TGTGCCAGCAGCTTCTTACCGGGACAGGGTTATCCTAACTATGGCTACACCTTC.

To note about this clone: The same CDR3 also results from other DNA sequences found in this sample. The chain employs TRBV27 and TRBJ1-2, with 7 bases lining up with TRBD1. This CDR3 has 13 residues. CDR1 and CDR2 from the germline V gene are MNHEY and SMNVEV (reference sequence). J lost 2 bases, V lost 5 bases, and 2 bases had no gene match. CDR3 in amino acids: CASSPTGNYGYTF. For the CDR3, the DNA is TGTGCCAGCAGTCCGACAGGGAACTATGGCTACACCTTC.

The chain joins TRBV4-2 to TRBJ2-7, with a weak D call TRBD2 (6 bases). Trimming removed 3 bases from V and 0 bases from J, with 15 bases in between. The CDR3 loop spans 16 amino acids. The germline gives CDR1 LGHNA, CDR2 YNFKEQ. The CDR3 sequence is CASSHDWASDSYEQYF. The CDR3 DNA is TGTGCCAGCAGCCACGATTGGGCTAGCGACTCCTACGAGCAGTACTTC.

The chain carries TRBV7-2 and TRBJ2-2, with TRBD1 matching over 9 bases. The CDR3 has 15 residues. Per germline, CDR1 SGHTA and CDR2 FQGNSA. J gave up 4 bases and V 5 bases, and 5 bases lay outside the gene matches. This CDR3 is CASSGRQGGTGELFF. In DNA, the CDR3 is TGTGCCAGCAGCGGCCGACAGGGGGGCACCGGGGAGCTGTTTTTT.

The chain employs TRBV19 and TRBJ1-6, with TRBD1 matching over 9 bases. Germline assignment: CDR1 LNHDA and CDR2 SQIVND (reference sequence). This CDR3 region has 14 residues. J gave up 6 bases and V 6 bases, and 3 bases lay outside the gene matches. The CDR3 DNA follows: TGTGCCAGTAGAGTACAGGGGGCTAATTCACCCCTCCACTTT. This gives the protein CASRVQGANSPLHF.

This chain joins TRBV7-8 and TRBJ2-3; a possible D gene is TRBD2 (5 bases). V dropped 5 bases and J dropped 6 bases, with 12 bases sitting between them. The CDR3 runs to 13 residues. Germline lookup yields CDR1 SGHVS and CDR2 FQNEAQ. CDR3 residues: CASSRQEADTQYF. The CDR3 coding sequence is TGTGCCAGCAGCCGGCAGGAGGCGGATACGCAGTATTTT.

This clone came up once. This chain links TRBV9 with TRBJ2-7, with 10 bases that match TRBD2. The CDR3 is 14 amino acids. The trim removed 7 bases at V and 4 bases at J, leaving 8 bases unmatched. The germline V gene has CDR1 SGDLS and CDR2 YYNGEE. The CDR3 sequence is CASASSGSGYEQYF. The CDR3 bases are TGTGCCAGCGCCTCTAGCGGGAGCGGATACGAGCAGTACTTC.

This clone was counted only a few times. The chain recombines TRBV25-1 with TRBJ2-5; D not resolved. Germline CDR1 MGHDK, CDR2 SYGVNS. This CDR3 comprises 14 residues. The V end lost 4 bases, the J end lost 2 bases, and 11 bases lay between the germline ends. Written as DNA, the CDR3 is TGTGCCAGCAGTGCATCAACACAGCAAGAGACCCAGTACTTC. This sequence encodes CASSASTQQETQYF.

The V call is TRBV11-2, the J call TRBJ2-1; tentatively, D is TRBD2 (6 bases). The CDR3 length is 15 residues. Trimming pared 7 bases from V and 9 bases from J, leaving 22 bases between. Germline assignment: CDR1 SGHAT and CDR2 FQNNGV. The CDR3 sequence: CASISRRGAWGEQFF. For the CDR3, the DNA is TGTGCCAGCATTTCTCGGCGGGGAGCTTGGGGTGAGCAGTTCTTC.

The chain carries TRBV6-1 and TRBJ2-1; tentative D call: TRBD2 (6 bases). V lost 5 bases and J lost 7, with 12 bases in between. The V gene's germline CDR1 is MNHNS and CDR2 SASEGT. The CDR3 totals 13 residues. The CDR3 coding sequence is TGTGCCAGCAGTACCGTAAGCGGGAATGAGCAGTTCTTC. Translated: CASSTVSGNEQFF.

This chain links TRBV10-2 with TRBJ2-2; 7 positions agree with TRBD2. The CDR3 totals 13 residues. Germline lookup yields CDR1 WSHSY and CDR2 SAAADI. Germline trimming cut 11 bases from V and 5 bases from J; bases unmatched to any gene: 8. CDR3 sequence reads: CASSRGWTGELFF. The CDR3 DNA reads TGCGCCTCCTCGCGGGGGTGGACCGGGGAGCTGTTTTTT.

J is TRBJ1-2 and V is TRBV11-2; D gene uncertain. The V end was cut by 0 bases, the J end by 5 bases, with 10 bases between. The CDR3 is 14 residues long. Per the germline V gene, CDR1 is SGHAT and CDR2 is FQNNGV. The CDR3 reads CASSLDFTAYGYTF. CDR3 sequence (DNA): TGTGCCAGCAGCTTAGATTTTACAGCTTATGGCTACACCTTC. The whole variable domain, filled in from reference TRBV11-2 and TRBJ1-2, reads EAGVAQSPRYKIIEKRQSVAFWCNPISGHATLYWYQQILGQGPKLLIQFQNNGVVDDSQLPKDRFSAERLKGVDSTLKIQPAKLEDSAVYLCASSLDFTAYGYTFGSGTRLTVV.

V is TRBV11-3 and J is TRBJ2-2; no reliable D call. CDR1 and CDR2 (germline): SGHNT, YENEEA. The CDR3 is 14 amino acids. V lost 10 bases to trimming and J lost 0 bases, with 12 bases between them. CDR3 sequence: CAKVRPSNTGELFF. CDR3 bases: TGTGCCAAGGTGCGGCCGTCGAACACCGGGGAGCTGTTTTTT.

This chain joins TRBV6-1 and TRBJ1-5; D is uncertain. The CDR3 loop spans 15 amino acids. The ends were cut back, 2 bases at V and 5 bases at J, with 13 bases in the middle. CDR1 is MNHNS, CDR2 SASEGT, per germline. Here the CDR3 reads CASSELPGLDQPQHF. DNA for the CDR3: TGTGCCAGCAGTGAACTGCCGGGTCTTGATCAGCCCCAGCATTTT.